This T cell receptor (beta chain) is drawn from a study of blood T cells in healthy people across ages. Study results and limitations: Older age coincided with a roughly linear decline in TCR beta diversity per million T cells.

With a J-beta primer mix and a sample-barcoded 5' primer, a second PCR ran roughly 6 to 12 cycles. Via MiXCR, TCRdb re-called the 5' RACE reads, giving one row per CDR3 protein. The sample holds 540,000 or so distinct CDR3 sequences, approximately 30% seen once. J lost 2 bases, V lost 3 bases, and 13 bases had no gene match. Germline CDR1 reads DFQATT; CDR2 reads SNEGSKA (reference sequence). The CDR3 contains 17 residues. Concerning this clonotype: Its antigen is unidentified.

The TCR sequence derives from a woman in her 70s in good health. V usage is TRBV20-1 and J usage is TRBJ2-3; 8 bases agree with TRBD2. The specimen sequenced was blood. This CDR3 is CSASRGTLAGSTDTQYF. CDR3 bases: TGCAGTGCTAGTCGAGGGACCTTAGCGGGGTCCACAGATACGCAGTATTTT.